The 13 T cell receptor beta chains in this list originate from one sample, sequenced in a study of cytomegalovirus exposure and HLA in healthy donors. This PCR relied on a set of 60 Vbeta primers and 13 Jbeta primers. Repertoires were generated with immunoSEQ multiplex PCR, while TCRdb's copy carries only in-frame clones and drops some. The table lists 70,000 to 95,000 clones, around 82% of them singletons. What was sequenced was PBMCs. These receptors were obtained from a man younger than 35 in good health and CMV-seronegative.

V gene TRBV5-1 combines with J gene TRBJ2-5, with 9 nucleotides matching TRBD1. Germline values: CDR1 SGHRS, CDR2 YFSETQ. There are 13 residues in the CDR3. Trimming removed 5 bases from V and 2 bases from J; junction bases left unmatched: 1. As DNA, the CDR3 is TGCGCCAGCAGGACAGGGGGTCAAGAGACCCAGTACTTC. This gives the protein CASRTGGQETQYF.

The CDR3, as DNA: TGTGCCAGCAGTTTGTCGGACAGGGCAACTCCTAACTCCTATGGCTACACCTTC. Amino acid sequence: CASSLSDRATPNSYGYTF. The rearrangement uses TRBV28 and TRBJ1-2; 8 nucleotides line up with TRBD1. V dropped 3 bases and J dropped 4; count of bases not matched to a gene: 16. The CDR3 consists of 18 residues. Germline V CDR1 and CDR2: MDHEN, SYDVKM.

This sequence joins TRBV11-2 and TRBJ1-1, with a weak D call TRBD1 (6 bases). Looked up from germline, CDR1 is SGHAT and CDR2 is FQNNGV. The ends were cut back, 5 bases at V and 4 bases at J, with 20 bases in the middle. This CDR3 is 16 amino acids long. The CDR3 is CASSLPGRGRRTEAFF. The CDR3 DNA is TGTGCCAGCAGCCTCCCGGGGCGGGGGCGCCGCACTGAAGCTTTCTTT.

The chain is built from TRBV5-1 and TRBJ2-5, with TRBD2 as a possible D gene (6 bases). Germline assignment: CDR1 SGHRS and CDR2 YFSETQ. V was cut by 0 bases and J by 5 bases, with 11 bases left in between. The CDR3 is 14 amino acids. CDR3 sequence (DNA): TGCGCCAGCAGCTTGGGGGACTCTTGGGAGACCCAGTACTTC. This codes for CASSLGDSWETQYF. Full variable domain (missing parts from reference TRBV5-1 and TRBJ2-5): KAGVTQTPRYLIKTRGQQVTLSCSPISGHRSVSWYQQTPGQGLQFLFEYFSETQRNKGNFPGRFSGRQFSNSRSEMNVSTLELGDSALYLCASSLGDSWETQYFGPGTRLLVL.

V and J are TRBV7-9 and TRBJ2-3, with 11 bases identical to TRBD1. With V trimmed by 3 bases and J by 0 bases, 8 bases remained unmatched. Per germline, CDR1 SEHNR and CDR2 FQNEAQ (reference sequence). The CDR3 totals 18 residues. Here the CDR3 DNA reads TGTGCCAGCAGCTTCTTAACAAGGGACAGGGGGAGCACAGATACGCAGTATTTT. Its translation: CASSFLTRDRGSTDTQYF.

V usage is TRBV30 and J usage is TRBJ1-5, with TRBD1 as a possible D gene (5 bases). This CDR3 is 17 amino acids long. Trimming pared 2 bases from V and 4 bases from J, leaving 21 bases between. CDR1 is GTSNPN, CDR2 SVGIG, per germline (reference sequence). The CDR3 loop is CAWSTRSSGGPNQPQHF. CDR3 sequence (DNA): TGTGCCTGGAGTACCCGCTCCTCGGGGGGACCTAATCAGCCCCAGCATTTT.

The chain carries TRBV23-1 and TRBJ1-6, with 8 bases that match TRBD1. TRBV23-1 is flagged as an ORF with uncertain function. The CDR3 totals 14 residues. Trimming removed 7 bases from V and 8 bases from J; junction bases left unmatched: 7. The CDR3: CASKDRVFDSPLHF. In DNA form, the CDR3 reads TGCGCCAGCAAGGACAGGGTTTTTGATTCACCCCTCCACTTT.

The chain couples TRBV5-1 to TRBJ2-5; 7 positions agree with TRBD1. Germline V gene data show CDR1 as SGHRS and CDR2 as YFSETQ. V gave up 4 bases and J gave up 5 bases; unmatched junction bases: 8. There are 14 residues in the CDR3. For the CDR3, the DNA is TGCGCCAGCAGCGGGGACAGAGCTCACGAGACCCAGTACTTC. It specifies CASSGDRAHETQYF.

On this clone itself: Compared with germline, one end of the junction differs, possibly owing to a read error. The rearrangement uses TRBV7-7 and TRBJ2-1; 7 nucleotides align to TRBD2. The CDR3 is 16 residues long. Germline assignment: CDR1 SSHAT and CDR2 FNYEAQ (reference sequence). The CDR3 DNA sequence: TGTGCTAGCAGCCCAGGCGGGGCGGGGGAATACAATGAGCAGTTCTTC. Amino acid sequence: CASSPGGAGEYNEQFF.

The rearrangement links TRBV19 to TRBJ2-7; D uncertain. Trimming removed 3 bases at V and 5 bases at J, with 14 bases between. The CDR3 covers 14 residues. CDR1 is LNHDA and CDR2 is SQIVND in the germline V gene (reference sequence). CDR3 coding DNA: TGTGCCAGTAGTATTCAGGCCCATAATGACGAGCAGTACTTC. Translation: CASSIQAHNDEQYF.

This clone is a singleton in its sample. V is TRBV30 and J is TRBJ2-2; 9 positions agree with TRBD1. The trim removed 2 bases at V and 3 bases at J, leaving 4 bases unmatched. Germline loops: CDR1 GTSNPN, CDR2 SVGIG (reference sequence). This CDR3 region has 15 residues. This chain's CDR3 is CAWSLQGAHTGELFF. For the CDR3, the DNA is TGTGCCTGGAGTCTACAGGGGGCGCACACCGGGGAGCTGTTTTTT.

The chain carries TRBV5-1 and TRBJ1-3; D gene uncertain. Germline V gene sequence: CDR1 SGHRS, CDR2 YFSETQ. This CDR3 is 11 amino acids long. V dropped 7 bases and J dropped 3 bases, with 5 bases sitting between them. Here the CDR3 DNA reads TGCGCCAGCGCCTATGGAAACACCATATATTTT. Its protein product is CASAYGNTIYF.

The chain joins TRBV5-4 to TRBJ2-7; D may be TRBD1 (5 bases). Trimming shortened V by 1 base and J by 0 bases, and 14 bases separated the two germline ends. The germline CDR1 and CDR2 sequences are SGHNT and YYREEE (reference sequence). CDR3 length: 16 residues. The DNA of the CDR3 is TGTGCCAGCAGCTTGAGGGGTGGCAGGAGCTCCTACGAGCAGTACTTC. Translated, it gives CASSLRGGRSSYEQYF.